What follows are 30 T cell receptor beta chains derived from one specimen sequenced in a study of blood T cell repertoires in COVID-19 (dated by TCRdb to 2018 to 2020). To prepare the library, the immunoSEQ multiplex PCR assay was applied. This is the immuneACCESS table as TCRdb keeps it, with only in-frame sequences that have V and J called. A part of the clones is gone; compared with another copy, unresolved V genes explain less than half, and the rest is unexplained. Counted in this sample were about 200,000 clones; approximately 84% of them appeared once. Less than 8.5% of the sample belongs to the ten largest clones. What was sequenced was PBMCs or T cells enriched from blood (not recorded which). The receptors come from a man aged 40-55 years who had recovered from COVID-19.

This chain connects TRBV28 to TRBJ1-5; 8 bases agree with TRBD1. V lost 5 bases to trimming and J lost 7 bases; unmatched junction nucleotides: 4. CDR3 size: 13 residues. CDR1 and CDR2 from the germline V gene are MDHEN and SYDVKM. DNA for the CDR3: TGTGCCAGCAGTCGACAGGGGTACCAGCCCCAGCATTTT. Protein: CASSRQGYQPQHF.

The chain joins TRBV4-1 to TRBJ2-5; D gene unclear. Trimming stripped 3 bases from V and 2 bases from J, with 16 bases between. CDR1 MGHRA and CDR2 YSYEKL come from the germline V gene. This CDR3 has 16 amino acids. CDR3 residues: CASSHREAATQETQYF. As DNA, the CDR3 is TGCGCCAGCAGCCACCGTGAGGCAGCTACACAAGAGACCCAGTACTTC.

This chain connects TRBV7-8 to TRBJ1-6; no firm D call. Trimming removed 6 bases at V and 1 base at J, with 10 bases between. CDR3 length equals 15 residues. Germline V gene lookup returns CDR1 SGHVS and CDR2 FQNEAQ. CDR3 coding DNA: TGTGCCAGCAGTGGCGGTCTATCCTATAATTCACCCCTCCACTTT. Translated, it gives CASSGGLSYNSPLHF.

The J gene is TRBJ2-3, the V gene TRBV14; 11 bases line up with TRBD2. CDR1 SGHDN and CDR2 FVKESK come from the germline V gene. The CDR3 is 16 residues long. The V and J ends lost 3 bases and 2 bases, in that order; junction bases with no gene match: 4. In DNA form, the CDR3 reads TGTGCCAGCAGCCAGGTAGCGGGGGGGCCCACAGATACGCAGTATTTT. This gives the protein CASSQVAGGPTDTQYF.

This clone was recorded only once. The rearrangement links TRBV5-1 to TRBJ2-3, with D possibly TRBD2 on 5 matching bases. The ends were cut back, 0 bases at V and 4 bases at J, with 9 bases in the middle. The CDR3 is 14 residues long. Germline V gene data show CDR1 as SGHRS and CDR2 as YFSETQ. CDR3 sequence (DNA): TGCGCCAGCAGCTTGGGAGGGATAGCAGATACGCAGTATTTT. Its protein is CASSLGGIADTQYF.

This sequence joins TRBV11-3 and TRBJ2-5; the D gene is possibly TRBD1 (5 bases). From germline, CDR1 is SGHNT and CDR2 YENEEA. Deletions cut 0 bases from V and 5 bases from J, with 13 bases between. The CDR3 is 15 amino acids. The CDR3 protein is CASSLEGQSGETQYF. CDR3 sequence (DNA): TGTGCCAGCAGCTTAGAGGGGCAGTCAGGGGAGACCCAGTACTTC.

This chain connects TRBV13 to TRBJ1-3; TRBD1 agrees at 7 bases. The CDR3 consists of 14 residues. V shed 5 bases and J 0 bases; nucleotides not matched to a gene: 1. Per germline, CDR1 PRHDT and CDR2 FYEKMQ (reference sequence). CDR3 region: CASSDRDSGNTIYF. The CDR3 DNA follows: TGTGCCAGCAGCGACAGGGACTCTGGAAACACCATATATTTT. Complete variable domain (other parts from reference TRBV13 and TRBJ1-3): AAGVIQSPRHLIKEKRETATLKCYPIPRHDTVYWYQQGPGQDPQFLISFYEKMQSDKGSIPDRFSAQQFSDYHSELNMSSLELGDSALYFCASSDRDSGNTIYFGEGSWLTVV.

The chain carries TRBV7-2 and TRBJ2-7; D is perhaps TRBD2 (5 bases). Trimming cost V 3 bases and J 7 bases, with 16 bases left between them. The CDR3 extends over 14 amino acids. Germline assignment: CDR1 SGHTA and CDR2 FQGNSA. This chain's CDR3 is CASSFSSGLREQYF. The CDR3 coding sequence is TGTGCCAGCAGCTTCTCGAGCGGCCTACGAGAGCAGTACTTC. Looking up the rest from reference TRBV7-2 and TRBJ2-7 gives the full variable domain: GAGVSQSPSNKVTEKGKDVELRCDPISGHTALYWYRQSLGQGLEFLIYFQGNSAPDKSGLPSDRFSAERTGGSVSTLTIQRTQQEDSAVYLCASSFSSGLREQYFGPGTRLTVT.

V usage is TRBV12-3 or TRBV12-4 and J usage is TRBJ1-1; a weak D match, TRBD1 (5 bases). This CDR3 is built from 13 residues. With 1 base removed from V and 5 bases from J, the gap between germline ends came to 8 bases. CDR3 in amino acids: CASSLDQGTEAFF. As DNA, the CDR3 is TGTGCCAGCAGTTTAGATCAGGGAACTGAAGCTTTCTTT.

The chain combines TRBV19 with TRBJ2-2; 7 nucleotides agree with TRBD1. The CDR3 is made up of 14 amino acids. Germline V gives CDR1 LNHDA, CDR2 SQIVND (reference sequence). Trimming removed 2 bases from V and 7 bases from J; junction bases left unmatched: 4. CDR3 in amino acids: CASSIRGRGGELFF. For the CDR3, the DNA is TGTGCCAGTAGTATAAGGGGGCGAGGCGGGGAGCTGTTTTTT. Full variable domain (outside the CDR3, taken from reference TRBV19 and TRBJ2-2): DGGITQSPKYLFRKEGQNVTLSCEQNLNHDAMYWYRQDPGQGLRLIYYSQIVNDFQKGDIAEGYSVSREKKESFPLTVTSAQKNPTAFYLCASSIRGRGGELFFGEGSRLTVL.

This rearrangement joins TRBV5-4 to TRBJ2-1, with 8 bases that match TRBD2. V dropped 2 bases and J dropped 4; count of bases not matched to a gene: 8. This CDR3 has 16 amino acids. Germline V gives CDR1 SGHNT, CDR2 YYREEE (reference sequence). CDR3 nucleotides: TGTGCCAGCAGCTTAAAAGGGCGGGGGGTTTACAATGAGCAGTTCTTC. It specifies CASSLKGRGVYNEQFF.

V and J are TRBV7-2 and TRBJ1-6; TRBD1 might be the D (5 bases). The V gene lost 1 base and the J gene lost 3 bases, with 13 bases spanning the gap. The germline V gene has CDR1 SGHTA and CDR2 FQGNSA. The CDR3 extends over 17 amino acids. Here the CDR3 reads CASSLGLRQYYNSPLHF. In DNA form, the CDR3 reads TGTGCCAGCAGCTTAGGCCTACGACAGTACTATAATTCACCCCTCCACTTT.

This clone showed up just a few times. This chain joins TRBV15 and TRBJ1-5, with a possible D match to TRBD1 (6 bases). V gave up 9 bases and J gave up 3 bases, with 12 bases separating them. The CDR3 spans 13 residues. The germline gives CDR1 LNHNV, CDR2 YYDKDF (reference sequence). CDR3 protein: CATRRDTNQPQHF. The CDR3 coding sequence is TGTGCCACTCGCCGGGACACCAATCAGCCCCAGCATTTT. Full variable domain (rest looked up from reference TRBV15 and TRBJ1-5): DAMVIQNPRYQVTQFGKPVTLSCSQTLNHNVMYWYQQKSSQAPKLLFHYYDKDFNNEADTPDNFQSRRPNTSFCFLDIRSPGLGDTAMYLCATRRDTNQPQHFGDGTRLSIL.

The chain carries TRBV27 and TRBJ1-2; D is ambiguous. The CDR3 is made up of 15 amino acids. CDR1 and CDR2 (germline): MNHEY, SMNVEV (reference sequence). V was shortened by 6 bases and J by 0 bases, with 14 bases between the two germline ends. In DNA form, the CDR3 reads TGTGCCAGCAGCCTTTGGTCAGACACTAACTATGGCTACACCTTC. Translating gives CASSLWSDTNYGYTF.

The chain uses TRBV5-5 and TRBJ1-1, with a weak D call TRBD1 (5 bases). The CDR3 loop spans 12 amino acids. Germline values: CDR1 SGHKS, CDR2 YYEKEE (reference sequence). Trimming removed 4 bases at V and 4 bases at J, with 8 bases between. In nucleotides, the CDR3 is TGTGCCAGCAGCCCGGGGGGCACTGAAGCTTTCTTT. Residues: CASSPGGTEAFF.

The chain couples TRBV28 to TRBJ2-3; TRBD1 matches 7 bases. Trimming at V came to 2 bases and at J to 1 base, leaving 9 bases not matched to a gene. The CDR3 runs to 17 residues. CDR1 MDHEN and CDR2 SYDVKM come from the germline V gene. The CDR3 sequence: CASSLRDSSFRTDTQYF. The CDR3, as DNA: TGTGCCAGCAGTTTAAGGGACAGTTCTTTTCGCACAGATACGCAGTATTTT.

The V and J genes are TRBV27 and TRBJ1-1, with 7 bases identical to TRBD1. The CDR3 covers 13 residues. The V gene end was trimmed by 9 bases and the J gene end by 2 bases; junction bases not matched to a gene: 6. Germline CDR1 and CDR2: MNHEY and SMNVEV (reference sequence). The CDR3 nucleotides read TGTGCCAGTTCCGGGACAGCCAACACTGAAGCTTTCTTT. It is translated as CASSGTANTEAFF.

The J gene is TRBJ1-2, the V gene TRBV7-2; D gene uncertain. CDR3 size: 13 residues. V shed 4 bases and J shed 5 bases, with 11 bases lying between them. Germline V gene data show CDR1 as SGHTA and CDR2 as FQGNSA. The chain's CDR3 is CASSSTGVYGYTF. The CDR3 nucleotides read TGTGCCAGCAGCTCGACTGGAGTTTATGGCTACACCTTC.

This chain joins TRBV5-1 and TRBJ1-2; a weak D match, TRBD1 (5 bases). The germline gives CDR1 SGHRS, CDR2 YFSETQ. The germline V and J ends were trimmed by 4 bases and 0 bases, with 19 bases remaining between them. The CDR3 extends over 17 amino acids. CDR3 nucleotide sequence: TGCGCCAGCAGCCTGGACGGCGGCGGGGGTTCTAACTATGGCTACACCTTC. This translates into CASSLDGGGGSNYGYTF.

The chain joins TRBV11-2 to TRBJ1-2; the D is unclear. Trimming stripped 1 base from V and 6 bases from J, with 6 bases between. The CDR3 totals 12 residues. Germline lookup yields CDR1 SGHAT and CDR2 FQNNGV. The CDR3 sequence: CASSLGPNGYTF. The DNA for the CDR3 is TGTGCCAGCAGCTTAGGGCCCAATGGCTACACCTTC.

In DNA, the CDR3 is TGCAGTGCTAGTCTTTTTGGGGGGAGCACAGATACGCAGTATTTT. This encodes CSASLFGGSTDTQYF. The V and J genes are TRBV20-1 and TRBJ2-3; possible D gene TRBD2, 6 bases. This CDR3 spans 15 amino acids. The V gene lost 3 bases and the J gene lost 0 bases, with 13 bases spanning the gap. CDR1 is DFQATT, CDR2 SNEGSKA, per germline (reference sequence).

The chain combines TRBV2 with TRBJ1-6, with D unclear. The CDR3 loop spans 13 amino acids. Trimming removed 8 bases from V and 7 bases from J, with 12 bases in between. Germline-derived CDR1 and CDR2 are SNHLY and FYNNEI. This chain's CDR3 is CASLIGLNSPLHF. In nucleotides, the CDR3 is TGTGCCAGCTTGATCGGACTGAATTCACCCCTCCACTTT.

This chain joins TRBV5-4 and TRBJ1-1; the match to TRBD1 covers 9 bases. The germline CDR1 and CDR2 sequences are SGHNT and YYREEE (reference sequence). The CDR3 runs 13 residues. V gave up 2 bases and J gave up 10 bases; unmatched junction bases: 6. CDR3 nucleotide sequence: TGTGCCAGCAGCTTACAGGGGGCCATTGGAGCTTTCTTT. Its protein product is CASSLQGAIGAFF.

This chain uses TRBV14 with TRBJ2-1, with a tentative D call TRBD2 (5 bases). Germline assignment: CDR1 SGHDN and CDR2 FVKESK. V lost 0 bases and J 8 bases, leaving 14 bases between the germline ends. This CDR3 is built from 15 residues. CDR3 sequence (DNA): TGTGCCAGCAGCCAAGAAGTTCCGGGGAAGTATGAGCAGTTCTTC. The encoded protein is CASSQEVPGKYEQFF.

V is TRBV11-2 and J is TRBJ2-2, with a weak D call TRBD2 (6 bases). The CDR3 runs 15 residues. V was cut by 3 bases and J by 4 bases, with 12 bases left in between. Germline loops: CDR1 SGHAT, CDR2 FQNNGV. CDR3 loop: CASSLEGRRTGELFF. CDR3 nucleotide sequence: TGTGCCAGCAGCTTGGAGGGGCGGCGCACCGGGGAGCTGTTTTTT.

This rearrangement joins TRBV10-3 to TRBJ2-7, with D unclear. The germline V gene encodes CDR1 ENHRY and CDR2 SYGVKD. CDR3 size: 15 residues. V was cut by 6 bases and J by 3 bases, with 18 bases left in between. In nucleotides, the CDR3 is TGTGCCATCAGGAATGACACCCTTATTGACTACGAGCAGTACTTC. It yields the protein CAIRNDTLIDYEQYF.

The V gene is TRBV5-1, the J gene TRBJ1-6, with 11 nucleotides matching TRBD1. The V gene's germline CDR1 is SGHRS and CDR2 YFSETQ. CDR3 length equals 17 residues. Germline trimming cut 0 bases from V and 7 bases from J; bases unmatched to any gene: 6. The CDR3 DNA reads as TGCGCCAGCAGCTTGGCCGGGACAGGGGGAATGAATTCACCCCTCCACTTT. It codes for CASSLAGTGGMNSPLHF. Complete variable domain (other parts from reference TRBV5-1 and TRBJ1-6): KAGVTQTPRYLIKTRGQQVTLSCSPISGHRSVSWYQQTPGQGLQFLFEYFSETQRNKGNFPGRFSGRQFSNSRSEMNVSTLELGDSALYLCASSLAGTGGMNSPLHFGNGTRLTVT.

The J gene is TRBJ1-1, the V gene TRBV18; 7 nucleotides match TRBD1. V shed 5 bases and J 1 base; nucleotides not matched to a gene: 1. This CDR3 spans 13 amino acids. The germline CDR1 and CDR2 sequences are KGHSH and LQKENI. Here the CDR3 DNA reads TGTGCCAGCTCAGGGGACAGGAACACTGAAGCTTTCTTT. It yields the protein CASSGDRNTEAFF.

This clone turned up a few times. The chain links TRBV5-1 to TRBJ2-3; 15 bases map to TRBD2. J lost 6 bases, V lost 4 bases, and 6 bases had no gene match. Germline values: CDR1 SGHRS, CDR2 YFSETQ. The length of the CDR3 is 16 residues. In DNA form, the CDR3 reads TGCGCCAGCAGCCCCCGGACTAGCGGGGGGGCCGATACGCAGTATTTT. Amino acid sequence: CASSPRTSGGADTQYF.

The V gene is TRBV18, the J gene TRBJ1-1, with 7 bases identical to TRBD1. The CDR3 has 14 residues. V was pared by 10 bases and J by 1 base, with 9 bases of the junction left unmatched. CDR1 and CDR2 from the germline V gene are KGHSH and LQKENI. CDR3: CATLRDRANTEAFF. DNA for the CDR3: TGTGCCACCCTACGAGACAGGGCGAACACTGAAGCTTTCTTT.